What follows are 15 T cell receptor beta chains derived from one specimen sequenced in a study of blood T cell repertoires in COVID-19. Sequenced by immunoSEQ multiplex PCR; TCRdb stores in-frame clones only, minus some. In the table there are roughly 140,000 clones, over 80% of which are singletons. What was sequenced was PBMCs or T cells enriched from blood (not recorded which). The origin of the receptors is a woman in her thirties or forties who had recovered from COVID-19.

The rearrangement links TRBV12-5 to TRBJ1-2; 9 nucleotides match TRBD1. Germline lookup yields CDR1 LGHNT and CDR2 FRNRAP. The ends lost 0 bases at V and 2 bases at J; junction bases unmatched: 10. The CDR3 length is 18 residues. The CDR3 coding sequence is TGTGCTAGTGGTTTGGTACTCTTTCCGGGACAGGGAAACTATGGCTACACCTTC. Translation: CASGLVLFPGQGNYGYTF. The complete variable domain, with remaining parts taken from reference TRBV12-5 and TRBJ1-2, reads DARVTQTPRHKVTEMGQEVTMRCQPILGHNTVFWYRQTMMQGLELLAYFRNRAPLDDSGMPKDRFSAEMPDATLATLKIQPSEPRDSAVYFCASGLVLFPGQGNYGYTFGSGTRLTVV.

V and J are TRBV19 and TRBJ1-4; D not certain. This CDR3 contains 14 residues. The germline V gene encodes CDR1 LNHDA and CDR2 SQIVND (reference sequence). V was shortened by 2 bases and J by 2 bases, with 6 bases between the two germline ends. DNA for the CDR3: TGTGCCAGTAGTATAACGGGGACTAATGAAAAACTGTTTTTT. This codes for CASSITGTNEKLFF.

V usage is TRBV24-1 and J usage is TRBJ2-1; 9 nucleotides align to TRBD1. J lost 9 bases, V lost 4 bases, and 12 bases had no gene match. CDR3 length: 16 amino acids. Germline-derived CDR1 and CDR2 are KGHDR and SFDVKD. The CDR3 DNA is TGTGCCACCAGTGACCGTATGACAGGGGGTAGGGGTGAGCAGTTCTTC. Amino acid sequence: CATSDRMTGGRGEQFF.

Of note for this clone: Other DNA sequences from this sample encode an identical CDR3 as well. V usage is TRBV7-2 and J usage is TRBJ1-2; no definite D call. Germline assignment: CDR1 SGHTA and CDR2 FQGNSA. The CDR3 is made up of 13 amino acids. V lost 1 base, J lost 2 bases, and 5 bases lay in between. The CDR3 DNA sequence: TGTGCCAGCAGCTTAGGGCAGAACTATGGCTACACCTTC. As protein: CASSLGQNYGYTF.

The chain links TRBV6-5 to TRBJ2-1; the D gene is possibly TRBD2 (6 bases). In germline, CDR1 is MNHEY, CDR2 SVGAGI. With 3 bases removed from V and 8 bases from J, the gap between germline ends came to 17 bases. This CDR3 has 15 residues. In DNA, the CDR3 is TGTGCCAGCAGTTATTTCACGGGAGCTAACTATGAGCAGTTCTTC. It encodes CASSYFTGANYEQFF.

This clone was picked up one time. The rearrangement joins TRBV2 to TRBJ2-5; TRBD2 agrees at 11 bases. Germline lookup yields CDR1 SNHLY and CDR2 FYNNEI. The V and J ends lost 7 bases and 3 bases, in that order; junction bases with no gene match: 10. CDR3 length equals 16 residues. The CDR3 DNA is TGTGCCAGCACCAGAGGGTCACTAGCGGGGGAAGAGACCCAGTACTTC. It codes for CASTRGSLAGEETQYF.

This clone was found once. The chain uses TRBV7-3 and TRBJ2-3, with a possible D match to TRBD2 (6 bases). Trimming removed 3 bases at V and 2 bases at J, with 9 bases between. From germline, CDR1 is SGHTA and CDR2 FQGTGA. CDR3 length: 14 residues. CDR3 bases: TGTGCCAGCAGCTTGGGACTGGCCACAGATACGCAGTATTTT. Translation gives CASSLGLATDTQYF.

The chain joins TRBV7-9 to TRBJ2-7; possibly TRBD2 for D (7 bases). This CDR3 spans 14 amino acids. Germline loops: CDR1 SEHNR, CDR2 FQNEAQ (reference sequence). Trimming left V 5 bases short and J 5 bases short, with 16 bases between. CDR3 bases: TGTGCCAGCAGCCTCAAGGGGGGGGCGGACGAGCAGTACTTC. Its protein is CASSLKGGADEQYF.

V usage is TRBV23-1 and J usage is TRBJ1-2, with 12 bases matching TRBD1. TRBV23-1 is placed among ORFs of uncertain function. There are 17 residues in the CDR3. V lost 0 bases to trimming and J lost 8 bases; unmatched junction nucleotides: 10. CDR3 sequence reads: CASSQSGLGQGAGGYTF. Written as DNA, the CDR3 is TGCGCCAGCAGTCAATCGGGGTTGGGACAGGGGGCCGGAGGCTACACCTTC.

The table lists this clone with a few counts. This rearrangement joins TRBV7-2 to TRBJ1-5; 9 bases map to TRBD1. CDR1 and CDR2 from the germline V gene are SGHTA and FQGNSA. The CDR3 consists of 14 residues. The trim removed 4 bases at V and 5 bases at J, leaving 3 bases unmatched. Written as DNA, the CDR3 is TGTGCCAGCAGCTCCGGGACAGGGCATCAGCCCCAGCATTTT. This encodes CASSSGTGHQPQHF.

V and J are TRBV9 and TRBJ2-7; 10 bases fit TRBD1. The ends lost 3 bases at V and 5 bases at J; junction bases unmatched: 11. This CDR3 is 16 amino acids long. Per germline, CDR1 SGDLS and CDR2 YYNGEE. This chain's CDR3 is CASSDQLGQGFHEQYF. DNA of the CDR3: TGTGCCAGCAGCGACCAGCTGGGACAGGGGTTCCACGAGCAGTACTTC. Using reference TRBV9 and TRBJ2-7 for the parts outside the CDR3, the full variable domain is DSGVTQTPKHLITATGQRVTLRCSPRSGDLSVYWYQQSLDQGLQFLIQYYNGEERAKGNILERFSAQQFPDLHSELNLSSLELGDSALYFCASSDQLGQGFHEQYFGPGTRLTVT.

The chain recombines TRBV9 with TRBJ1-3; 9 bases line up with TRBD1. CDR3 length: 15 amino acids. The ends lost 3 bases at V and 4 bases at J; junction bases unmatched: 5. CDR1 is SGDLS and CDR2 is YYNGEE in the germline V gene. In DNA, the CDR3 is TGTGCCAGCAGCGCACAGGGGGCGTGGGGAAACACCATATATTTT. This sequence encodes CASSAQGAWGNTIYF. The whole variable domain, filled in from reference TRBV9 and TRBJ1-3, reads DSGVTQTPKHLITATGQRVTLRCSPRSGDLSVYWYQQSLDQGLQFLIQYYNGEERAKGNILERFSAQQFPDLHSELNLSSLELGDSALYFCASSAQGAWGNTIYFGEGSWLTVV.

This clone occurred a few times. This chain links TRBV6-5 with TRBJ1-3; 7 bases map to TRBD1. CDR1 and CDR2 from the germline V gene are MNHEY and SVGAGI. The CDR3 length is 15 residues. Losses at the gene ends were 5 bases for V and 1 base for J; bases not matched to a gene: 5. CDR3 in DNA: TGTGCCAGCAGTACTCAGGGACAGTCTGGAAACACCATATATTTT. This translates into CASSTQGQSGNTIYF.

The genes are TRBV7-8 and TRBJ1-1, with D perhaps matching TRBD1 (5 bases). The CDR3 has 15 residues. The germline gives CDR1 SGHVS, CDR2 FQNEAQ. Trimming removed 1 base from V and 4 bases from J, with 13 bases in between. CDR3 sequence reads: CASSLVGASFTEAFF. For the CDR3, the DNA is TGTGCCAGCAGCTTAGTTGGGGCGAGTTTCACTGAAGCTTTCTTT.

J is TRBJ1-4 and V is TRBV9; TRBD1 agrees at 10 bases. V gave up 3 bases and J gave up 7 bases; unmatched junction bases: 6. CDR1 and CDR2 from the germline V gene are SGDLS and YYNGEE. The CDR3 runs to 15 residues. CDR3 protein: CASSEGDRGREKLFF. CDR3 nucleotides: TGTGCCAGCAGCGAGGGGGACAGGGGCCGTGAAAAACTGTTTTTT.